Following are 18 T cell receptor beta chains from one sample sequenced in a study of shared clonotypes between healthy human individuals. Measured with immunoSEQ multiplex PCR; TCRdb has only the in-frame clones, and not every one. Found here are about 2 million clones, approximately 95% of them singletons; the top ten hold about 1.1%. The naive CD8 population came from CD45RO-negative cells selected for CCR7, without terminally differentiated effector memory CD45RA+ cells. The sequencing input was naive CD8+ T cells sorted from blood. The receptors come from a man aged 18 to 30 in good health.

Only a few counts were recorded for this clone. Other nucleotide sequences from this sample produce the same CDR3. This sequence joins TRBV7-6 and TRBJ1-5; 7 nucleotides line up with TRBD1. Trimming at V came to 1 base and at J to 4 bases, leaving 1 base not matched to a gene. The CDR3 runs 14 residues. Germline values: CDR1 SGHVS, CDR2 FNYEAQ. CDR3 nucleotides: TGTGCCAGCAGCTTAGGACAGGGTAATCAGCCCCAGCATTTT. It specifies CASSLGQGNQPQHF.

V and J are TRBV7-9 and TRBJ2-1; a possible D gene is TRBD2 (7 bases). CDR1 and CDR2 (germline): SEHNR, FQNEAQ (reference sequence). Trimming stripped 2 bases from V and 2 bases from J, with 10 bases between. This CDR3 contains 15 residues. The CDR3 nucleotides read TGTGCCAGCAGCTTACCGGGGGGCACCTACAATGAGCAGTTCTTC. This sequence encodes CASSLPGGTYNEQFF.

A remark on this clone: In the same sample, other DNA sequences code for this CDR3. This chain links TRBV4-1 with TRBJ1-1; tentative D call: TRBD1 (5 bases). CDR1 is MGHRA, CDR2 YSYEKL, per germline. The CDR3 length is 14 residues. The germline V and J ends were trimmed by 1 base and 1 base, with 7 bases remaining between them. The DNA for the CDR3 is TGCGCCAGCAGCCAAGCAACAGGGAACACTGAAGCTTTCTTT. Its protein product is CASSQATGNTEAFF.

A few counts support this clone. This chain connects TRBV30 to TRBJ2-7; D uncertain. Germline loops: CDR1 GTSNPN, CDR2 SVGIG (reference sequence). The V end lost 0 bases, the J end lost 1 base, and 10 bases lay between the germline ends. This CDR3 region has 14 residues. The CDR3 region is CAWSVILGSYEQYF. The DNA for the CDR3 is TGTGCCTGGAGTGTGATACTGGGGTCCTACGAGCAGTACTTC.

The genes are TRBV4-1 and TRBJ1-5, with D perhaps matching TRBD1 (6 bases). V was cut by 1 base and J by 5 bases, with 12 bases left in between. CDR1 is MGHRA and CDR2 is YSYEKL in the germline V gene. There are 15 residues in the CDR3. For the CDR3, the DNA is TGCGCCAGCAGCCAAGGACAGGTTGGTGATCAGCCCCAGCATTTT. Its protein is CASSQGQVGDQPQHF.

The chain carries TRBV6-5 and TRBJ1-2; D perhaps matches TRBD1 (5 bases). The CDR3 spans 14 residues. V lost 6 bases to trimming and J lost 4 bases, with 15 bases between them. From germline, CDR1 is MNHEY and CDR2 SVGAGI. CDR3 protein: CASSPGEGGYGYTF. CDR3 nucleotide sequence: TGTGCCAGCAGCCCGGGGGAGGGTGGCTATGGCTACACCTTC.

This chain links TRBV5-6 with TRBJ2-7; maybe TRBD1 (6 bases). Trimming removed 3 bases at V and 2 bases at J, with 9 bases between. This CDR3 region has 13 residues. The germline V gene encodes CDR1 SGHDT and CDR2 YYEEEE. As DNA, the CDR3 is TGTGCCAGCAGCTCACAGGGCCCCTACGAGCAGTACTTC. Encoded protein: CASSSQGPYEQYF.

This sequence joins TRBV27 and TRBJ2-7; TRBD1 might be the D (6 bases). This CDR3 spans 16 amino acids. V was pared by 5 bases and J by 2 bases, with 19 bases between. The germline V gene encodes CDR1 MNHEY and CDR2 SMNVEV (reference sequence). The CDR3 DNA follows: TGTGCCAGCAGTCCATCCCTCGGACAGAAACCCTACGAGCAGTACTTC. Translating gives CASSPSLGQKPYEQYF.

This clone occurred once. This rearrangement joins TRBV2 to TRBJ2-1, with TRBD1 as a possible D gene (6 bases). The CDR3 loop spans 16 amino acids. Trimming cost V 7 bases and J 0 bases, with 16 bases left between them. Germline V CDR1 and CDR2: SNHLY, FYNNEI. The CDR3 DNA sequence: TGTGCCAGCACCCAAAGGGGGTTAAGCTCCTACAATGAGCAGTTCTTC. This sequence encodes CASTQRGLSSYNEQFF. The variable domain in full, with the rest retrieved from reference TRBV2 and TRBJ2-1, is EPEVTQTPSHQVTQMGQEVILRCVPISNHLYFYWYRQILGQKVEFLVSFYNNEISEKSEIFDDQFSVERPDGSNFTLKIRSTKLEDSAMYFCASTQRGLSSYNEQFFGPGTRLTVL.

The V call is TRBV10-3, the J call TRBJ1-3; D possibly corresponds to TRBD1 (6 bases). Trimming took 6 bases from V and 0 from J, leaving 9 bases between them. Germline loops: CDR1 ENHRY, CDR2 SYGVKD. The CDR3 contains 14 residues. Here the CDR3 reads CAISGQFSGNTIYF. As DNA, the CDR3 is TGTGCCATCAGCGGACAGTTCTCTGGAAACACCATATATTTT.

J is TRBJ2-3 and V is TRBV28, with 7 nucleotides matching TRBD1. CDR1 is MDHEN, CDR2 SYDVKM, per germline. This CDR3 is 19 amino acids long. Trimming at V came to 3 bases and at J to 2 bases, leaving 17 bases not matched to a gene. This CDR3 is CASSLAGAMGTESTDTQYF. In DNA form, the CDR3 reads TGTGCCAGCAGTTTGGCCGGGGCAATGGGGACAGAGTCCACAGATACGCAGTATTTT.

As to this clone: This clone may be a read error of a much larger clone one base away. The chain links TRBV29-1 to TRBJ2-7; a weak D match, TRBD1 (6 bases). The CDR3 is made up of 12 amino acids. Germline V gene data show CDR1 as SQVTM and CDR2 as ANQGSEA. The CDR3, as DNA: TGCGGCGTTTCGACAGGTCCCTACGAGCAGTACTTC. Its translation is CGVSTGPYEQYF.

V and J are TRBV6-5 and TRBJ2-7; no reliable D call. CDR3 size: 15 residues. Between the trimmed V and J ends, which lost 2 bases and 3 bases, there was a span of 14 bases. Germline values: CDR1 MNHEY, CDR2 SVGAGI. The DNA of the CDR3 is TGTGCCAGCAGTTACCATCCCCGAACGGTCTACGAGCAGTACTTC. Its protein product is CASSYHPRTVYEQYF.

V is TRBV6-4 and J is TRBJ1-1, with D hard to call. CDR1 and CDR2 (germline): MRHNA, SNTAGT. The CDR3 has 17 amino acids. The germline V and J ends were trimmed by 4 bases and 4 bases, with 22 bases remaining between them. The CDR3, as DNA: TGTGCCAGCAGTGTAGGAGGCCCCCCTTTTAGGTTCACTGAAGCTTTCTTT. Its protein is CASSVGGPPFRFTEAFF.

The chain employs TRBV6-5 and TRBJ2-2; TRBD2 aligns across 14 bases. V lost 7 bases to trimming and J lost 3 bases; unmatched junction nucleotides: 1. Germline CDR1 and CDR2: MNHEY and SVGAGI. The CDR3 has 15 amino acids. The CDR3 protein is CASKGLAGDTGELFF. In nucleotides, the CDR3 is TGTGCCAGCAAGGGACTAGCGGGAGACACCGGGGAGCTGTTTTTT.

Concerning this clone itself: This CDR3 is also generated by other DNA sequences in the sample. The chain links TRBV14 to TRBJ1-1, with 7 bases fitting TRBD1. The CDR3 contains 14 residues. The J segment lost 5 bases and the V segment lost 4 bases, leaving 7 bases of the junction unmatched. Germline assignment: CDR1 SGHDN and CDR2 FVKESK. The CDR3 nucleotides read TGTGCCAGCAGCCGACAGGGCCTTGGAACTGAAGCTTTCTTT. Protein product: CASSRQGLGTEAFF.

The J gene is TRBJ2-2, the V gene TRBV5-4; unclear D gene. Germline CDR1 reads SGHNT; CDR2 reads YYREEE (reference sequence). V gave up 0 bases and J gave up 6 bases, with 6 bases separating them. The CDR3 runs 13 residues. The CDR3 DNA reads as TGTGCCAGCAGCTTGGGTCCCGCCGGGGAGCTGTTTTTT. Its protein product is CASSLGPAGELFF.

CDR3 region: CASSESVANTGELFF. CDR3 bases: TGTGCCAGCAGTGAATCTGTCGCGAACACCGGGGAGCTGTTTTTT. The rearrangement joins TRBV6-1 to TRBJ2-2, with D unclear. The CDR3 runs 15 residues. Germline CDR1 MNHNS, CDR2 SASEGT. The ends were cut back, 2 bases at V and 0 bases at J, with 7 bases in the middle.